Below, 6 T cell receptor beta chains from the same sample are listed, as sequenced in a study of cytomegalovirus exposure and HLA in healthy donors. PCR primers comprised 60 Vbeta and 13 Jbeta primers. Only in-frame clones appear in the TCRdb table, and some are missing; sequencing was by immunoSEQ multiplex PCR. The sample has 150,000 to 200,000 clones, roughly 70% seen once. Sequenced sample: PBMCs. These receptors were obtained from a girl between 5 and 17 years old in good health and CMV-seronegative.

The J gene is TRBJ1-1, the V gene TRBV6-5; D is ambiguous. Deletions cut 5 bases from V and 2 bases from J, with 15 bases between. Germline V gene lookup returns CDR1 MNHEY and CDR2 SVGAGI. This CDR3 is built from 15 residues. CDR3 loop: CASSPGRGVNTEAFF. The CDR3 nucleotides are TGTGCCAGCAGTCCCGGCCGAGGCGTAAACACTGAAGCTTTCTTT.

This sequence joins TRBV5-1 and TRBJ1-1; no firm D call. Trimming took 0 bases from V and 3 from J, leaving 12 bases between them. The germline V gene has CDR1 SGHRS and CDR2 YFSETQ. CDR3 size: 15 residues. Written as DNA, the CDR3 is TGCGCCAGCAGCTTGGCAGGCCCGAGCCACACTGAAGCTTTCTTT. Protein product: CASSLAGPSHTEAFF.

The chain has TRBV18 and TRBJ2-5; D might be TRBD2 (6 bases). Per germline, CDR1 KGHSH and CDR2 LQKENI. CDR3 length: 13 residues. V lost 1 base, J lost 4 bases, and 7 bases lay in between. The CDR3 DNA is TGTGCCAGCTCACCACAGGGAGGAGAGACCCAGTACTTC. Translating it yields CASSPQGGETQYF. Drawing the rest from reference TRBV18 and TRBJ2-5, the complete variable domain is NAGVMQNPRHLVRRRGQEARLRCSPMKGHSHVYWYRQLPEEGLKFMVYLQKENIIDESGMPKERFSAEFPKEGPSILRIQQVVRGDSAAYFCASSPQGGETQYFGPGTRLLVL.

CDR3 protein: CARDLSAVDTQYF. The CDR3 nucleotides read TGTGCCAGAGACCTCTCCGCGGTAGATACGCAGTATTTT. This chain links TRBV2 with TRBJ2-3; D remains unclear. The V gene lost 9 bases and the J gene lost 5 bases, with 15 bases spanning the gap. CDR3 length equals 13 residues. Germline lookup yields CDR1 SNHLY and CDR2 FYNNEI.

This clone was detected only a few times. The chain uses TRBV13 and TRBJ1-3; 7 bases align to TRBD1. Germline V gives CDR1 PRHDT, CDR2 FYEKMQ (reference sequence). The V gene end was trimmed by 0 bases and the J gene end by 3 bases; junction bases not matched to a gene: 5. The CDR3 covers 16 residues. The CDR3 coding sequence is TGTGCCAGCAGCTTAGGCCCTACAGGGGTTGGAAACACCATATATTTT. Protein sequence: CASSLGPTGVGNTIYF. The complete variable domain, with remaining parts taken from reference TRBV13 and TRBJ1-3, reads AAGVIQSPRHLIKEKRETATLKCYPIPRHDTVYWYQQGPGQDPQFLISFYEKMQSDKGSIPDRFSAQQFSDYHSELNMSSLELGDSALYFCASSLGPTGVGNTIYFGEGSWLTVV.

A word on this clone: An end of the junction does not agree with germline; a read error may underlie this. Other nucleotide sequences from this sample produce the same CDR3. The CDR3 nucleotides are TGTGCCAGCAGCCGAACCAGGGACACTGAGGCTTTCTTT. Translation: CASSRTRDTEAFF. The V and J genes are TRBV5-8 and TRBJ1-1; D is perhaps TRBD1 (6 bases). The CDR3 loop spans 13 amino acids. Germline CDR1 and CDR2: SGHTS and YDEGEE.